Listed below are T cell receptor beta chains from one sample, sequenced in a study of blood T cell repertoires in COVID-19. The protocol was immunoSEQ multiplex PCR, while the TCRdb copy is restricted to in-frame clones and leaves out a portion. Among about 330,000 clones listed, roughly 86% were seen once. Material: peripheral blood. These TCRs come from a woman aged 45-60 years with acute or convalescent COVID-19. Each CDR3 is given with its conserved first and last residue. The D gene is left open where the match is weak. Only part of the rows carry a size: once, few, many, or a class if the clone is expanded.

cdr3_nt,cdr3_aa,d_call,clone_size,j_call,v_call
TGTGCCAGCAGGTCCGGGGTCTCAACTAATGAAAAACTGTTTTTT,CASRSGVSTNEKLFF,.,.,TRBJ1-4,TRBV28
TGTGCCAGCAGCTTAGTCGGGACAGGGATATACGAGCAGTACTTC,CASSLVGTGIYEQYF,TRBD1,.,TRBJ2-7,TRBV7-8
TGTGCCAGCAGCTTTGTACTGTCAGATACGCAGTATTTT,CASSFVLSDTQYF,.,.,TRBJ2-3,TRBV5-4
TGTGCCAGTAGGGCGGGAGGGCCAGGTAATGAGCAGTTCTTC,CASRAGGPGNEQFF,TRBD2,once,TRBJ2-1,TRBV19
TGCGCCAGCAGCCACCTAGCGGGAGACCCAGATACGCAGTATTTT,CASSHLAGDPDTQYF,TRBD2,once,TRBJ2-3,TRBV5-1
TGTGCCAGCAGCCTGACTAGCAGAGAGACCCAGTACTTC,CASSLTSRETQYF,TRBD2,once,TRBJ2-5,TRBV11-2
TGTGCCAGTAGTATGACTAGCGGGACGATCACAGATACGCAGTATTTT,CASSMTSGTITDTQYF,TRBD2,.,TRBJ2-3,TRBV19
TGTGCCAGCAGTGGATCCGGGACTAGCGGTTACAATGAGCAGTTCTTC,CASSGSGTSGYNEQFF,TRBD2,.,TRBJ2-1,TRBV6-4
TGCGCCAGCAGCTTGGCGGGTATGGGAGAGACCCAGTACTTC,CASSLAGMGETQYF,.,.,TRBJ2-5,TRBV5-1
TGTGCCAGTAGTCGACGACTAGCGGATAAAGAGACCCAGTACTTC,CASSRRLADKETQYF,TRBD2,.,TRBJ2-5,TRBV19
TGTGCCAGCAGTTCAGCCGGACTAGCGGGTGACAATGAGCAGTTCTTC,CASSSAGLAGDNEQFF,TRBD2,.,TRBJ2-1,TRBV2
TGTGCCAGCAGCTTGGGGACTAGCGGTTCCTACAATGAGCAGTTCTTC,CASSLGTSGSYNEQFF,TRBD2,few,TRBJ2-1,TRBV7-3
TGTGCCAGCAGTCCAAGGGGGCGTACAGATACGCAGTATTTT,CASSPRGRTDTQYF,TRBD1,once,TRBJ2-3,TRBV28
TGTGCCACCAGTGATTTTATCCAGGGGAGCTATGAGCAGTTCTTC,CATSDFIQGSYEQFF,.,.,TRBJ2-1,TRBV24-1
TGTGCCAGCAGGGCAGCGGGAGGAGCGGAGACCCAGTACTTC,CASRAAGGAETQYF,TRBD2,.,TRBJ2-5,TRBV6-5
TGTGCCAGCAGCTACGACACCCAAGAGACCCAGTACTTC,CASSYDTQETQYF,.,once,TRBJ2-5,TRBV11-3
TGTGCCAGCAGTTATATTAGCGGGAGTAACGGGGAGCTGTTTTTT,CASSYISGSNGELFF,TRBD2,.,TRBJ2-2,TRBV6-2/TRBV6-3
TGCGCCAGCAGCTTGGCCGTGACAGGGGGTAATTCACCCCTCCACTTT,CASSLAVTGGNSPLHF,TRBD1,.,TRBJ1-6,TRBV5-1
TGCGCCAGCAGCCAGCAGCGAAGTATCGGGGTCCTAGGCTCCTACGAGCAGTACTTC,CASSQQRSIGVLGSYEQYF,.,.,TRBJ2-7,TRBV4-3
TGTGCCATCAGGGAGACGGTTCCCGAATCACCCCTCCACTTT,CAIRETVPESPLHF,.,.,TRBJ1-6,TRBV10-3
TGTGCCAGCAGCCCCGCGGTAGCGGTAAACAATGAGCAGTTCTTC,CASSPAVAVNNEQFF,.,.,TRBJ2-1,TRBV6-5
TGTGCCTGCAGCCCCCGGACAACCCTATCCAACTATGGCTACACCTTC,CACSPRTTLSNYGYTF,.,few,TRBJ1-2,TRBV7-2
TGTGCCAGCAGCGCCGATTTTTACGGCGGCCGGGAGCTGTTTTTT,CASSADFYGGRELFF,.,.,TRBJ2-2,TRBV7-2
TGCGCCAGCAGCATGCGGGAGGGAACCTACAATGAGCAGTTCTTC,CASSMREGTYNEQFF,TRBD2,.,TRBJ2-1,TRBV4-3
TGTGCCAGCAGTGAATCAACAGGGGGCGTATCATACGAGCAGTACTTC,CASSESTGGVSYEQYF,TRBD1,.,TRBJ2-7,TRBV9
TGTGCCAGCAGTCCCCCCGAGAGGTACTACAATGAGCAGTTCTTC,CASSPPERYYNEQFF,.,.,TRBJ2-1,TRBV27
TGTGCCAGCAGCTTTACCCCGGGACAGGGTACAGATACGCAGTATTTT,CASSFTPGQGTDTQYF,TRBD1,.,TRBJ2-3,TRBV7-9
TGTGCCAGCAGAGGGACAGGGGATAATTCACCCCTCCACTTT,CASRGTGDNSPLHF,TRBD1,.,TRBJ1-6,TRBV28
TGTGCCCAACAGGACAGGGGTCTCCATGAGCAGTTCTTC,CAQQDRGLHEQFF,TRBD1,.,TRBJ2-1,TRBV2
TGTGCCTGGAGCCATTCCGGGGGAGCCTACGAGCAGTACTTC,CAWSHSGGAYEQYF,.,.,TRBJ2-7,TRBV30
TGCGCCAGCAGCTCCAGGGAAAGCGGTTGGTTTACTAGCCCTTACGAGCAGTACTTC,CASSSRESGWFTSPYEQYF,.,.,TRBJ2-7,TRBV5-1
TGCAGTGCTAGTGGCCTAGCGGGCCACAATGAGCAGTTCTTC,CSASGLAGHNEQFF,TRBD2,.,TRBJ2-1,TRBV20-1
TGTGCCAGCAGTTACTCGAGGCAGGGGGCGGTAGATGGCTACACCTTC,CASSYSRQGAVDGYTF,TRBD1,.,TRBJ1-2,TRBV6-6
TGTGCCAGCAGCTTTATCGGGACAGATACGCAGTATTTT,CASSFIGTDTQYF,.,.,TRBJ2-3,TRBV7-2
TGTGCCAGTAGGACAAGGAGGCCTTATCAGCCCCAGCATTTT,CASRTRRPYQPQHF,.,.,TRBJ1-5,TRBV19
TGCAGCGCAGGACAGCTCGGGTCACCCCTCCACTTT,CSAGQLGSPLHF,.,.,TRBJ1-6,TRBV29-1
TGTGCCAGCTCACCACCGCTAGCGGCAGGGTCCGGGGAGCTGTTTTTT,CASSPPLAAGSGELFF,TRBD2,.,TRBJ2-2,TRBV18
TGTGCCAGCAGACCCGGGCCCGGCGGGGATACGCAGTATTTT,CASRPGPGGDTQYF,.,.,TRBJ2-3,TRBV6-5
TGTGCCAGCAGTTTAGTCGGAAGGGGGGGTAGCTATGGCTACACCTTC,CASSLVGRGGSYGYTF,.,.,TRBJ1-2,TRBV28
TGTGCCAGCAGTTACCTGGTAGGGGTCGGACTAGCGGGATCCTACGAGCAGTACTTC,CASSYLVGVGLAGSYEQYF,TRBD2,.,TRBJ2-7,TRBV6-8
TGTGCCAGTAGTCCCGCCGGGGGGGACACTGAAGCTTTCTTT,CASSPAGGDTEAFF,.,.,TRBJ1-1,TRBV19
TGTGCCAGCAGCCAACGACAGGGCGACTATGGCTACACCTTC,CASSQRQGDYGYTF,TRBD1,.,TRBJ1-2,TRBV4-2
TGTGCCAGTAGTATTAAGGTCGGGCGGGACGGCGTTGTTTACGAGCAGTACTTC,CASSIKVGRDGVVYEQYF,.,.,TRBJ2-7,TRBV19
TGTGCCAGCAGCGTAGACGAGAATCGATACACAGATACGCAGTATTTT,CASSVDENRYTDTQYF,.,.,TRBJ2-3,TRBV9
TGTGCCAGCAGCGGAGGGACAGCTTATGAAAAACTGTTTTTT,CASSGGTAYEKLFF,TRBD1,.,TRBJ1-4,TRBV28
TGTGCCAGTAGTAAGACAGGGCCTGGACTAGCGGGAGCCGGCGAGCAGTACTTC,CASSKTGPGLAGAGEQYF,TRBD2,once,TRBJ2-7,TRBV19
TGTGCCAGCAGCAAACAACAGGTTTCTAATCAGCCCCAGCATTTT,CASSKQQVSNQPQHF,.,.,TRBJ1-5,TRBV21-1
TGTGCCAGCAGCTTAGCCCGGGACAGGTCCTACGAGCAGTACTTC,CASSLARDRSYEQYF,TRBD1,.,TRBJ2-7,TRBV7-8
TGTGCCAGCAGACTCCCCGGGACAGGGTGGTGGACTGAAGCTTTCTTT,CASRLPGTGWWTEAFF,TRBD1,.,TRBJ1-1,TRBV28
TGTGCCAGCACCGAAAGGGGCTGGGACGGACAGGGTGGTGAAAAACTGTTTTTT,CASTERGWDGQGGEKLFF,TRBD1,.,TRBJ1-4,TRBV27
TGTGCCAGCAGTTACGGGGGTCAGGGAGGTCAGCCCCAGCATTTT,CASSYGGQGGQPQHF,.,few,TRBJ1-5,TRBV6-5
TGTGCTAGTGGTCAAGGACTAGCGGGAGTTGTCGAGCAGTACTTC,CASGQGLAGVVEQYF,TRBD2,.,TRBJ2-7,TRBV12-5
TGTGCCAGCAGTCAGAGGGGCGCGGGAGTAGAGACCCAGTACTTC,CASSQRGAGVETQYF,TRBD2,few,TRBJ2-5,TRBV6-5
TGTGCCAGCAGCAGACTAGCGGGGGCCTACGAGCAGTACTTC,CASSRLAGAYEQYF,TRBD2,.,TRBJ2-7,TRBV7-2
TGTGCCAGTAGTACGGCGGGAGGGGGGAATGAGCAGTTCTTC,CASSTAGGGNEQFF,TRBD2,.,TRBJ2-1,TRBV19
TGTGCCAGCAGCCAAGACAGCGGCTCTGGAAACACCATATATTTT,CASSQDSGSGNTIYF,.,.,TRBJ1-3,TRBV4-2